This T cell receptor (beta chain) is from a study of response to subunit inactivated influenza vaccine. Study-level findings and limits: Authors suggested few new T cells are recruited by each seasonal influenza vaccination.

On this clonotype: Antigen: not known.

MiXCR, run by TCRdb on the RT-PCR reads, gives a single entry per CDR3 protein. The table includes about 480,000 distinct CDR3 sequences, over 9.5% detected once. Trimming took off 6 bases at V and 4 bases at J, with 20 bases between the two ends. Germline V gene sequence: CDR1 SQVTM, CDR2 ANQGSEA. The CDR3 length is 15 residues. This chain uses TRBV29-1 with TRBJ2-3; D call uncertain. This clonotype originated in a middle-aged man who received an inactivated influenza vaccine. Sequencing used PBMCs from blood, obtained about 40 days after vaccination. The CDR3: CSVQSAMLFADTQYF. The DNA for the CDR3 is TGCAGCGTCCAGAGCGCGATGTTATTTGCAGATACGCAGTATTTT.